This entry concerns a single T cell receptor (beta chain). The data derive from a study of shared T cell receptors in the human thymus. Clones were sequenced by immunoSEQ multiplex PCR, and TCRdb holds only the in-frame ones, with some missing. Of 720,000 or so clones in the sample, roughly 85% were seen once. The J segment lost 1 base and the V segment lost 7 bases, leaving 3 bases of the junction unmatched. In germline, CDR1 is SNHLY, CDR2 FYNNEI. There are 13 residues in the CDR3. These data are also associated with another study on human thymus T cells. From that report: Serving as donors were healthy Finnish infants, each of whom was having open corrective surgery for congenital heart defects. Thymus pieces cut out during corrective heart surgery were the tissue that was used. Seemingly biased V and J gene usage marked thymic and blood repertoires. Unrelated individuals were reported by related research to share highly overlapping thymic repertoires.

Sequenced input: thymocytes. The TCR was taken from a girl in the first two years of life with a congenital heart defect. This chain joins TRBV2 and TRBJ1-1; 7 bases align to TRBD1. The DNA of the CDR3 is TGTGCCAGCATGGGACAGAGGAACACTGAAGCTTTCTTT. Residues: CASMGQRNTEAFF.